These T cell receptor beta chains were read from a single sample in a study of cytomegalovirus exposure and HLA in healthy donors. Clones were read by immunoSEQ multiplex PCR, and TCRdb kept only the in-frame ones, dropping some. The sample consists of 70,000 to 80,000 clones, around four fifths of them appearing once. Input material: PBMCs. The receptors derive from a woman between 35 and 50 years old in good health and CMV-seropositive. The CDR3 runs from the conserved cysteine through the conserved F or W. D genes are given only for firm matches. Some rows mark clone size as missing; the rest say once, few, many or name a class of expanded clone.

size,length,V,J,D,CDR3,DNA
once,18,TRBV19,TRBJ2-3,TRBD2,CASSFSAGTSGSTDTQYF,TGTGCCAGTAGCTTTAGCGCCGGGACTAGCGGATCTACAGATACGCAGTATTTT
few,13,TRBV13,TRBJ2-7,.,CASSFDSAYEQYF,TGTGCCAGCAGCTTCGACAGTGCCTACGAGCAGTACTTC
.,15,TRBV5-1,TRBJ2-4,.,CASSLAGGQQNIQYF,TGCGCCAGCAGCTTGGCCGGGGGACAGCAAAACATTCAGTACTTC
.,12,TRBV6-5,TRBJ2-5,.,CAGSGGEETQYF,TGTGCCGGTAGTGGAGGGGAAGAGACCCAGTACTTC
.,15,TRBV5-8,TRBJ2-3,.,CASSSAWAEADTQYF,TGTGCCAGCAGCTCGGCCTGGGCGGAGGCAGATACGCAGTATTTT
.,12,TRBV5-5,TRBJ2-7,.,CASSWSSYEQYF,TGTGCCAGCAGCTGGAGCTCCTACGAGCAGTACTTC
.,13,TRBV19,TRBJ1-5,TRBD1,CASKGQGRQPQHF,TGTGCCAGTAAGGGACAGGGGCGCCAGCCCCAGCATTTT
.,15,TRBV5-1,TRBJ1-1,TRBD1,CASTALQGGNTEAFF,TGCGCCAGCACCGCGTTACAGGGGGGTAATACTGAAGCTTTCTTT
.,15,TRBV19,TRBJ2-2,.,CASSRQVTNTGELFF,TGTGCCAGTAGCAGACAGGTAACGAACACCGGGGAGCTGTTTTTT
.,18,TRBV11-1,TRBJ2-1,TRBD2,CASSQDLIAGSSYNEQFF,TGTGCCAGCAGCCAGGACTTAATAGCGGGGAGCTCCTACAATGAGCAGTTCTTC
.,17,TRBV27,TRBJ1-1,.,CASSLGQGRGWDTEAFF,TGTGCCAGCAGTTTGGGCCAGGGGAGGGGCTGGGACACTGAAGCTTTCTTT
.,15,TRBV7-3,TRBJ2-3,.,CASSLIGPAGGTQYF,TGTGCCAGCAGCTTAATCGGACCTGCCGGGGGTACGCAGTATTTT
.,17,TRBV25-1,TRBJ2-2,.,CASSEYTRQTNTGELFF,TGTGCCAGCAGTGAATATACACGACAAACAAACACCGGGGAGCTGTTTTTT
.,18,TRBV27,TRBJ2-5,TRBD2,CASSLKASGGAIRETQYF,TGTGCCAGCAGTTTAAAGGCTAGCGGGGGTGCCATCCGAGAGACCCAGTACTTC
.,13,TRBV30,TRBJ1-5,TRBD1,CAWAGTENQPQHF,TGTGCCTGGGCTGGGACAGAAAATCAGCCCCAGCATTTT
.,14,TRBV6-5,TRBJ1-4,.,CASSLTPTNEKLFF,TGTGCCAGCAGCCTAACCCCGACTAATGAAAAACTGTTTTTT
.,13,TRBV7-2,TRBJ2-2,.,CASSLMDTGELFF,TGTGCCAGCAGCCTAATGGACACCGGGGAGCTGTTTTTT
.,15,TRBV11-3,TRBJ2-1,.,CASSLGGGGDNEQFF,TGTGCCAGCAGCTTAGGTGGAGGTGGGGACAATGAGCAGTTCTTC
.,16,TRBV6-6,TRBJ2-3,.,CASSYNQGTGTDTQYF,TGTGCCAGCAGTTACAATCAGGGGACGGGCACAGATACGCAGTATTTT
.,19,TRBV5-6,TRBJ1-1,.,CASSLGINRGITRKTEAFF,TGTGCCAGCAGCTTGGGCATTAATAGGGGAATAACTCGGAAGACTGAAGCTTTCTTT
.,15,TRBV18,TRBJ2-7,.,CASSPTGSNVDEQYF,TGTGCCAGCTCCCCCACCGGGTCAAATGTCGACGAGCAGTACTTC
.,13,TRBV10-3,TRBJ1-6,TRBD1,CAIGWQGDSPLHF,TGTGCCATCGGTTGGCAGGGGGATTCACCCCTCCACTTT
.,16,TRBV4-2,TRBJ1-5,TRBD1,CASSLEDREGNQPQHF,TGTGCCAGCAGCCTTGAGGACAGGGAGGGCAATCAGCCCCAGCATTTT
.,15,TRBV6-6,TRBJ2-7,.,CASSYSSGVKSEQYF,TGTGCCAGCAGTTACTCTTCCGGGGTTAAGAGCGAGCAGTACTTC
.,16,TRBV28,TRBJ1-2,TRBD1,CASSPPLRTGLYGYTF,TGTGCCAGCAGTCCACCATTAAGGACAGGACTATATGGCTACACCTTC
.,17,TRBV28,TRBJ2-3,TRBD2,CASSSPYRLAGTDTQYF,TGTGCCAGCAGTTCTCCTTACCGACTAGCGGGCACAGATACGCAGTATTTT
.,16,TRBV7-2,TRBJ2-2,TRBD2,CASSLAAGGLTGELFF,TGTGCCAGCAGCTTAGCTGCGGGGGGCCTGACCGGGGAGCTGTTTTTT
.,14,TRBV5-1,TRBJ2-7,TRBD2,CASGTGGALYEQYF,TGCGCCAGCGGGACGGGGGGGGCCCTTTACGAGCAGTACTTC
.,15,TRBV10-3,TRBJ2-3,TRBD2,CAINRLAGESDTQYF,TGTGCCATCAACCGACTAGCGGGGGAATCAGATACGCAGTATTTT
once,15,TRBV5-6,TRBJ2-5,TRBD2,CASSLVAGGQETQYF,TGTGCCAGCAGCTTGGTAGCGGGGGGGCAAGAGACCCAGTACTTC
once,16,TRBV7-2,TRBJ1-5,.,CASSSPTGNSNQPQHF,TGTGCCAGCAGCTCGCCGACAGGAAATAGCAATCAGCCCCAGCATTTT
.,13,TRBV11-3,TRBJ2-7,TRBD1,CASSLDRGSEQYF,TGTGCCAGCAGCTTGGACAGGGGGTCCGAGCAGTACTTC
.,14,TRBV23-1,TRBJ1-1,TRBD1,CAPAAGTGNTEAFF,TGCGCCCCAGCCGCCGGGACAGGGAACACTGAAGCTTTCTTT
.,16,TRBV9,TRBJ2-3,TRBD2,CASSVAASGFTDTQYF,TGTGCCAGCAGCGTAGCGGCTAGCGGGTTCACAGATACGCAGTATTTT
.,15,TRBV7-9,TRBJ2-7,.,CASSSGNIMLPSQYF,TGTGCCAGCAGCTCAGGGAATATAATGCTGCCGTCCCAGTACTTC
.,17,TRBV4-2,TRBJ1-3,.,CASSQDPGEATGNTIYF,TGTGCCAGCAGCCAAGATCCCGGCGAAGCGACTGGAAACACCATATATTTT
.,14,TRBV4-3,TRBJ1-1,.,CASSQGARGTEAFF,TGCGCCAGCAGCCAAGGGGCGAGGGGGACTGAAGCTTTCTTT